These T cell receptor beta chains were read from a single sample in a study of cytomegalovirus exposure and HLA in healthy donors. Clones were sequenced by immunoSEQ multiplex PCR, and TCRdb holds only the in-frame ones, with some missing. The table shows 100,000 or so clones, with just over 75% occurring only once. The sequencing sample was made of PBMCs. The receptor source for this set is a man aged 40-49 years in good health and CMV-seropositive. CDR3s leave out the opening cysteine and the closing phenylalanine or tryptophan.

TRBV6-5 ASSYGRISGANGLT
TRBV18 ASSTNSGANEQF
TRBV11-3 ASSSPGRDSSYEQY
TRBV23-1 ASSPAGNQPQH
TRBV6-5 ASSKSEGSTGELF
TRBV10-3 AIGSTDEKLF
TRBV6-5 ASSLSDSSNEKLF
TRBV5-4 ASSYIYRVHEQF
TRBV7-6 ASSLASGGQGETQY
TRBV29-1 SARTREDDEKLF
TRBV6-4 ASSVQGTVPGYT
TRBV30 AWTVGVVGGYT
TRBV6-1 ASSVLGQGSGNTIY
TRBV7-9 ASSFTYSGGSYNEQF
TRBV19 ASSNIQGALTVGYT
TRBV6-5 ASSYSGTGGYNEQF
TRBV27 ASSFGRPYSNQPQH
TRBV28 ASSSDRGPSNQPQH
TRBV5-1 ASSYDRGAVYEQY
TRBV6-5 ASSSGLRAGGYT
TRBV5-4 ASSPGGGGKRTEAF
TRBV19 ASSRRTIGTTNYGYT
TRBV28 ASTSNYGYT
TRBV5-1 ASSFTSGRAGDEQF
TRBV6-5 ASRPPGDQPQH
TRBV29-1 SVETIGQGALEQY
TRBV7-9 ASSPPGQGGDSPLH
TRBV5-4 ASSLSLGRAREQY
TRBV5-4 ASSLDRGAEDTQY
TRBV18 ASSYGGETEAF
TRBV5-4 ASSPQSGGSNYGYT
TRBV7-9 SSRPGTGVLGYT
TRBV6-6 ASSPTGDTAEAF
TRBV7-8 ASSLGRVYRKSSYNSPLH
TRBV5-1 ASSFATGGGNTIY
TRBV2 ASRGASSYEQY
TRBV11-3 ASSFRTATYNEQF
TRBV10-2 ASSELGLAGGLYFAGELF
TRBV7-6 ASSLRTSTDTQY
TRBV9 ASSVGVGVAAGGRETQY
TRBV5-1 ASSVVQGSTEAF
TRBV27 ASRLTGGLETQY
TRBV7-2 ASSFQSKGQKVLNTEAF
TRBV9 ASKTGNTGELF
TRBV10-3 AIRALAGAEYEQY
TRBV30 AWSEQGVGGYT
TRBV10-3 AISEDTAQF
TRBV28 ASSLGGERYGYT
TRBV7-8 ASSLGGIYTEAF
TRBV4-2 ASSQGLGQQVDTQY
TRBV18 ASSLTGGRETQY
TRBV27 ASSRQGFRYGYT
TRBV15 ATSRERGGSNQPQH
TRBV7-9 ASSASGSLKQF
TRBV29-1 SARTSGGASYEQY